The present entry profiles one T cell receptor (beta chain) with its context. The record originates from a study of blood T cell repertoires in COVID-19. Study overall: The United States, Italy and Spain were the sources of the acute and convalescent COVID-19 samples. PBMCs, B-cell-depleted T cells, or T cells provided the cDNA or gDNA that made up the material.

V was pared by 4 bases and J by 0 bases, with 9 bases between. Germline V gives CDR1 LGHDT, CDR2 YNNKEL (reference sequence). CDR3 length: 14 amino acids. In the source study's methods: Scientists estimated how many nucleated cells there were by amplifying reference gene primers. TCRdb's table, derived via immunoSEQ multiplex PCR, lists solely in-frame clones and lacks some. The DNA gave D and trimming, while V, J and clone size come from that table. The table records a few hundred thousand clones, about 87% of them present only once. This sequence was found in a woman in her forties or fifties who had recovered from COVID-19. The specimen was peripheral blood. The rearrangement joins TRBV3-1 (or the pseudogene TRBV3-2) to TRBJ1-1; tentatively, D is TRBD1 (6 bases). CDR3 in DNA: TGTGCCAGCAGCCCTGGGACAATGAACACTGAAGCTTTCTTT. Its translation is CASSPGTMNTEAFF.